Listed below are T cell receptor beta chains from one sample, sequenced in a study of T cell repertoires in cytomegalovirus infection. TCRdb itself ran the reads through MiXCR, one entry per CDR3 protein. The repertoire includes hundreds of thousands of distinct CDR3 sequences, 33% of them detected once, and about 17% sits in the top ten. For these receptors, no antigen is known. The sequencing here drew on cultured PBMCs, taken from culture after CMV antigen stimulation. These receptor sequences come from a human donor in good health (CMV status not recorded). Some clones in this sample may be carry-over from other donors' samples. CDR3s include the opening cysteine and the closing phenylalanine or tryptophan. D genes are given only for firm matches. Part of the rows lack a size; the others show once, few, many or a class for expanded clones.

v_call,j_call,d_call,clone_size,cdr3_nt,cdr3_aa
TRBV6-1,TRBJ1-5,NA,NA,TGTGCCAGCAGTTATATACAGGGAAGTCAGCCCCAGCATTTT,CASSYIQGSQPQHF
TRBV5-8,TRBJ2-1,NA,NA,TGTGCCAGTGGGGCCCACAATGAGCAGTTCTTC,CASGAHNEQFF
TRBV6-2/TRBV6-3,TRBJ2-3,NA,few,TGTGCCAGCAGTGAGGTGGGACCACGCACAGATACGCAGTATTTT,CASSEVGPRTDTQYF
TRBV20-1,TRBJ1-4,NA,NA,TGCAGTGCTAGGAACCAGGACGCGTTCACTAATGAAAAACTGTTTTTT,CSARNQDAFTNEKLFF
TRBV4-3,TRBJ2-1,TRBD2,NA,TGCGCCAGCAGCCAAGATAGCGGGAGTTTGTATGAGCAGTTCTTC,CASSQDSGSLYEQFF
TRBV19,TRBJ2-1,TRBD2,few,TGTGCCAGTAGTACTAGCGGGTCTAGATACAATGAGCAGTTCTTC,CASSTSGSRYNEQFF
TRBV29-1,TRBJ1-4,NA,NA,TGCAGCGTTGATGTCACTGGAAAACTGTTTTTT,CSVDVTGKLFF
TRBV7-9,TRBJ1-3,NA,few,TGTGCCAGCAGCCACACCGGAGGGATCTCTGGAAACACCATATATTTT,CASSHTGGISGNTIYF
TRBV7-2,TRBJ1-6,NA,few,TGTGCCAGCAGCTTAGCAGTCAGGAGAAGATCAAACCATAATTCACCCCTCCACTTT,CASSLAVRRRSNHNSPLHF
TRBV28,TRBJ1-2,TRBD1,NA,TGTGCCAGCAGTTCAGACAGGGGGGCCTATGGCTACACCTTC,CASSSDRGAYGYTF
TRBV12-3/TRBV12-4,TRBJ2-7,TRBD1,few,TGTGCCAGCAGATGGAGGACAGGGGGCTACGAGCAGTACTTC,CASRWRTGGYEQYF
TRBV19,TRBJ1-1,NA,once,TGTGCCAGTAGTATCATGTGGGACGGAAGTGAAGCTTTCTTT,CASSIMWDGSEAFF
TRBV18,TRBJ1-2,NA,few,TGTGCCAGCTCACCGGACCAAGGGGGCTACACCTTC,CASSPDQGGYTF
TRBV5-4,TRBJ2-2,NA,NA,TGTGCCAGCAGCTTGAAACAGAACACCGGGGAGCTGTTTTTT,CASSLKQNTGELFF
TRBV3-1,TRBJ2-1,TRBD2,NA,TGTGCCAGCAGCCAGGGACTAGCCGCGAATGAGCAGTTCTTC,CASSQGLAANEQFF
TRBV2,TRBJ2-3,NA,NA,TGTGCCAGCAGTCCGCCGTCTTTCACAGATACGCAGTATTTT,CASSPPSFTDTQYF
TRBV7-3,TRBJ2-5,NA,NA,TGTGCCAGCAGCTTAACAGGGAGCGGCCGGGAGACCCAGTACTTC,CASSLTGSGRETQYF
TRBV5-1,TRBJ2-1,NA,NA,TGCGCCAGCAGCTTGAAGGTCAATGAGCAGTTCTTC,CASSLKVNEQFF
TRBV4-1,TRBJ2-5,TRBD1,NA,TGCGCCAGCAGCCAAGATGTGGGGACAGGGCAAGAGACCCAGTACTTC,CASSQDVGTGQETQYF
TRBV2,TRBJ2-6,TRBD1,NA,TGTGCCAGCAAAGTCCTTGGGGGACAGGGGAGAGGGGCCAACGTCCTGACTTTC,CASKVLGGQGRGANVLTF
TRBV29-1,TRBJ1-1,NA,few,TGCAGCGTCAAGCGACCGAACACTGAAGCTTTCTTT,CSVKRPNTEAFF
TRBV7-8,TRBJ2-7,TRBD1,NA,TGTGCCAGCAGCTTAGTGCGGGACAGGATATCTTACGAGCAGTACTTC,CASSLVRDRISYEQYF
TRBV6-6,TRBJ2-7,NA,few,TGTGCCAGCAGCTACAATAACCGGGACTTTTCCTACGAGCAGTACTTC,CASSYNNRDFSYEQYF
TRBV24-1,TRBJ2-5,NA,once,TGTGCCACCAGTGATGCCGGGACCAAACTCGGGACCCAGTACTTC,CATSDAGTKLGTQYF
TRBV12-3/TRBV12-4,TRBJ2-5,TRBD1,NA,TGTGCCAGCAGACGCGGGACAGGGGACCAAGAGACCCAGTACTTC,CASRRGTGDQETQYF
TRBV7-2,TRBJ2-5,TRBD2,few,TGTGCCAGCAGCTTAGAACTAGCGGGAATCGAGACCCAGTACTTC,CASSLELAGIETQYF
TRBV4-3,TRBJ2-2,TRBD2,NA,TGCGCCAGCAGCCAGGTCCTCGGGGGAGGGACCGGGGAGCTGTTTTTT,CASSQVLGGGTGELFF
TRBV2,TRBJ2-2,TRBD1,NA,TGTGCCAGCAGTGAAAGGAGGACAGGGGGCGCTTACACCGGGGAGCTGTTTTTT,CASSERRTGGAYTGELFF
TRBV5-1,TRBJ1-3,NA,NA,TGCGCCAGCAGCACGGGAGGGGCTGGAAACACCATATATTTT,CASSTGGAGNTIYF
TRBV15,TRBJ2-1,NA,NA,TGTGCCACCAGCAGAGATAGGGGGAGTGAGCAGTTCTTC,CATSRDRGSEQFF
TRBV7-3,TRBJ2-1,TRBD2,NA,TGTGCCAGCAGCTTAGAAGGGACTAGGGACAATGAGCAGTTCTTC,CASSLEGTRDNEQFF
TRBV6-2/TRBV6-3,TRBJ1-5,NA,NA,TGTGCCAGCAGTTCACGGGGAGGGCTTGGTCAGCCCCAGCATTTT,CASSSRGGLGQPQHF
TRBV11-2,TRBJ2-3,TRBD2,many,TGTGCCAGCAGCTTAGGAGCGGGAGCGGAAGATACGCAGTATTTT,CASSLGAGAEDTQYF
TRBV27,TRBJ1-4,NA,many,TGTGCCAGCAGTTTTTCAACTAATGAAAAACTGTTTTTT,CASSFSTNEKLFF
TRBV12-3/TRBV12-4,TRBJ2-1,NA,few,TGTGCCAGCGGGGAGACTAGAACTCACAATGAGCAGTTCTTC,CASGETRTHNEQFF
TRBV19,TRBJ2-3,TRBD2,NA,TGTGCCAGTAGTAAAAGACCCGGGACTAGCGGAGTTGGAGATACGCAGTATTTT,CASSKRPGTSGVGDTQYF
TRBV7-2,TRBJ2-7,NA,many,TGTGCCAGCAGCTTAGGGGGGAGTGGGGAGCAGTACTTC,CASSLGGSGEQYF
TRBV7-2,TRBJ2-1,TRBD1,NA,TGTGCCAGCAGCTTGCCCAAAATACGGGACAGGGAGGATGAGCAGTTCTTC,CASSLPKIRDREDEQFF
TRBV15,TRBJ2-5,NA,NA,TGTGCCACCTATGGGGGAAGTGGGACCCAGTACTTC,CATYGGSGTQYF
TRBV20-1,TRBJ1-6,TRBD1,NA,TGCAGTGCTGGGACAGGCAATAATTCACCCCTCCACTTT,CSAGTGNNSPLHF
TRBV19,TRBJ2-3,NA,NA,TGTGCCAGTAAGGGATCCGGGGCGAACACAGATACGCAGTATTTT,CASKGSGANTDTQYF
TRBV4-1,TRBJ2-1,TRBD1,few,TGCGCCAGCAGCCAAGCCGGCCAGGGGGCCCCCTACAATGAGCAGTTCTTC,CASSQAGQGAPYNEQFF
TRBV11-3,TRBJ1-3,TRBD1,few,TGTGCCAGCAGCTTCGGACAGGGCCACTCTGGAAACACCATATATTTT,CASSFGQGHSGNTIYF
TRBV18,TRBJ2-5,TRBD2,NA,TGTGCCAGCTCACCAGGACTAGCGGGAGGCTACCAAGAGACCCAGTACTTC,CASSPGLAGGYQETQYF
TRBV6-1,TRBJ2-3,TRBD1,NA,TGTGCCAGCAGTGAAGACAGGGGGGAAGCAGATACGCAGTATTTT,CASSEDRGEADTQYF
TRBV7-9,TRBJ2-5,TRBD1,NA,TGTGCCAGCAGCTTAACGGGGACAGGGGAAGAGACCCAGTACTTC,CASSLTGTGEETQYF
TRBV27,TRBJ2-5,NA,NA,TGTGCCAGCAGTGAAGACCAAGAGACCCAGTACTTC,CASSEDQETQYF
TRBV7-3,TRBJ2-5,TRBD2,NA,TGTGCCAGCAGCTCAGGAGGGACTAGCGGGAACCAAGAGACCCAGTACTTC,CASSSGGTSGNQETQYF
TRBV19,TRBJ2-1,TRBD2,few,TGTGCCAGTAGACAGCGGGATACCCTTTACAATGAGCAGTTCTTC,CASRQRDTLYNEQFF
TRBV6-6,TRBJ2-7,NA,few,TGTGCCAGCAGCCACGTGGGAGCACATGCCGAGCAGTACTTC,CASSHVGAHAEQYF
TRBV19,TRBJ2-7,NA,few,TGTGCCAGTAGTATATGGCCTCAAGGGTCTCTCTACGAGCAGTACTTC,CASSIWPQGSLYEQYF
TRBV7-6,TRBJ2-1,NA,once,TGTGCCAGCACCCCTAACAATGAGCAGTTCTTC,CASTPNNEQFF
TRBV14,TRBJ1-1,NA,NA,TGTGCCAGCAGCCGAGGGGTCCCTGAAGCTTTCTTT,CASSRGVPEAFF